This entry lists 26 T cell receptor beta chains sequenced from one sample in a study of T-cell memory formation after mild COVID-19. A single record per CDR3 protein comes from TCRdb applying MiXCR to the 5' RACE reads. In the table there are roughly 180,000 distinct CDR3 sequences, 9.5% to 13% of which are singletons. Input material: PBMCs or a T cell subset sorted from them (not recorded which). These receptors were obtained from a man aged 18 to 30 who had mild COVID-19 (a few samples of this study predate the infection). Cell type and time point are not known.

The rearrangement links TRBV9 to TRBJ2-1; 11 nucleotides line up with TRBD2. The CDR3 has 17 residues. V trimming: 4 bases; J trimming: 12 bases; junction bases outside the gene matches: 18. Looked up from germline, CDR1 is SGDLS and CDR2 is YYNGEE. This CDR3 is CASSPPVTSGARLGQFF. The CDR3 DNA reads TGTGCCAGCAGCCCCCCAGTGACTAGCGGGGCCCGCCTAGGGCAGTTCTTC. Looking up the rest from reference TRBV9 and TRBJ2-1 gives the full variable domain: DSGVTQTPKHLITATGQRVTLRCSPRSGDLSVYWYQQSLDQGLQFLIQYYNGEERAKGNILERFSAQQFPDLHSELNLSSLELGDSALYFCASSPPVTSGARLGQFFGPGTRLTVL.

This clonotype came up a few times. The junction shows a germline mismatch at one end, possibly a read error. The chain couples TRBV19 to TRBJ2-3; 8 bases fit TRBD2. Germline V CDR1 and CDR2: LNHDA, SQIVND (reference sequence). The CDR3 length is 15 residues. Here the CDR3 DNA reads TGTGCCAGTAGGATAGCGGGACCGGCCACAGATACGCAGTATTTT. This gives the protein CASRIAGPATDTQYF.

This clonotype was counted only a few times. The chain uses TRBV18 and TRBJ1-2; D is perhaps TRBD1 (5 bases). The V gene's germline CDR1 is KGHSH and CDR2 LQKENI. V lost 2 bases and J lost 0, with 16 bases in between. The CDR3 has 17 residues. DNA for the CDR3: TGTGCCAGCTCACCATCCCAGGGAAAGGTAGCTAACTATGGCTACACCTTC. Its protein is CASSPSQGKVANYGYTF.

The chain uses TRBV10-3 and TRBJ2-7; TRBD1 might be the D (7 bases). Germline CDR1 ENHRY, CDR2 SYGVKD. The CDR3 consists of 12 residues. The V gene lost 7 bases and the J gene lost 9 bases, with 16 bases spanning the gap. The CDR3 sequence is CAITLGQEGQYV. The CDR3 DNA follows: TGTGCCATCACCCTAGGACAGGAGGGGCAGTACGTC.

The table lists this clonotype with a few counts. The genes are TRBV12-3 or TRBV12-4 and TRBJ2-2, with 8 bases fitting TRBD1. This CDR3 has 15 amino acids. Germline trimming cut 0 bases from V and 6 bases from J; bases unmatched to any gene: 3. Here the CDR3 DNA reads TGTGCCAGCAGTTTAGCGCTCAGGGGGCCCGGGGAGCTGTTTTTT. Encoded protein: CASSLALRGPGELFF.

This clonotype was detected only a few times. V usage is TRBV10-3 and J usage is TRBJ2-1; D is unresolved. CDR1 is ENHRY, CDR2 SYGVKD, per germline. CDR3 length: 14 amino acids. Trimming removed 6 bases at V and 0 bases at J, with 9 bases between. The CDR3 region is CAISIGDSYNEQFF. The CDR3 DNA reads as TGTGCCATCAGCATAGGAGACTCCTACAATGAGCAGTTCTTC.

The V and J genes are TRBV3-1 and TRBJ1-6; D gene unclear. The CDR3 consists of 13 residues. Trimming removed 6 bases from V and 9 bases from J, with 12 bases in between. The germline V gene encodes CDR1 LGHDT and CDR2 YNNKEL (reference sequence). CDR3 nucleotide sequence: TGTGCCAGCAGACTTAAACCTGGTTCACCCCTCCACTTT. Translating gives CASRLKPGSPLHF.

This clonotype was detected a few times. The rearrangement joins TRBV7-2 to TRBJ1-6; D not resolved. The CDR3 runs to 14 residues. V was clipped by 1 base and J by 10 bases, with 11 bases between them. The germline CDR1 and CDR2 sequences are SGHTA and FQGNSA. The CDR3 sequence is CASSLEGLSSPLHF. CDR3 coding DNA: TGTGCCAGCAGCTTAGAAGGTCTAAGCTCACCCCTCCACTTT.

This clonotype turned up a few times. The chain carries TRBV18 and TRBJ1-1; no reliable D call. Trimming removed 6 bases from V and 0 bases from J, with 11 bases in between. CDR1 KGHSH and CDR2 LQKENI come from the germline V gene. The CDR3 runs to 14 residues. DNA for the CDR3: TGTGCCAGCTCTCCCGGGATGATGAACACTGAAGCTTTCTTT. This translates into CASSPGMMNTEAFF.

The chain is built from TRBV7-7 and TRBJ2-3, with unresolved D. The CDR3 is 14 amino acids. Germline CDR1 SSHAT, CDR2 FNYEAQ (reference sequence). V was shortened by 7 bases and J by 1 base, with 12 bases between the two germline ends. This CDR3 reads CASKWLSGTDTQYF. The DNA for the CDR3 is TGTGCCAGCAAATGGCTTTCGGGCACAGATACGCAGTATTTT.

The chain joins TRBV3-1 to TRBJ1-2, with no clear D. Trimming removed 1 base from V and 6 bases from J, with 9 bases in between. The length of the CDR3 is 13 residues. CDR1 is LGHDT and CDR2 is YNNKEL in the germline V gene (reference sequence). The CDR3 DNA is TGTGCCAGCAGCCAAGGGGTTGGGGATGGCTACACCTTC. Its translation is CASSQGVGDGYTF.

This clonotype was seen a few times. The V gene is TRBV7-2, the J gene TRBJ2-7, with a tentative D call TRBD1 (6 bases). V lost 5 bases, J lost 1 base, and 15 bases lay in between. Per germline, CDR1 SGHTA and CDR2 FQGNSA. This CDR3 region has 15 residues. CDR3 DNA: TGTGCCAGCAGCCTTGGCACAGGGAAGTCCTACGAGCAGTACTTC. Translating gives CASSLGTGKSYEQYF.

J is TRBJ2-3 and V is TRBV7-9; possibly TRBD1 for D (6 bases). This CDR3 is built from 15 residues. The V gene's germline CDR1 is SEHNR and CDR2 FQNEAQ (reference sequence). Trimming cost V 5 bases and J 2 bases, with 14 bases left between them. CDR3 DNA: TGTGCCAGCAGCACCACAGGGTTCGTCACAGATACGCAGTATTTT. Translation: CASSTTGFVTDTQYF.

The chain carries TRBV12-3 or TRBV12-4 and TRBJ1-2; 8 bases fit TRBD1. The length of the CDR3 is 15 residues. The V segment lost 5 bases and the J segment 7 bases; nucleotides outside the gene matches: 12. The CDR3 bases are TGTGCCAGCAGTCTAGGACAGGGAGGTTCCACTGGCTACACCTTC. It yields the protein CASSLGQGGSTGYTF.

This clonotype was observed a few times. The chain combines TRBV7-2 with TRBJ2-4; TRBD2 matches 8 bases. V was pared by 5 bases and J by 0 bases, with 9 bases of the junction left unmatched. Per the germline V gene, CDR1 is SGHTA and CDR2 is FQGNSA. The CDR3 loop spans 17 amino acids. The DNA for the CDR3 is TGTGCCAGCAGCCCGGGAGGGGCGGGGGCAGCCAAAAACATTCAGTACTTC. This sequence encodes CASSPGGAGAAKNIQYF. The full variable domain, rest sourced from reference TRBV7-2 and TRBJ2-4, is GAGVSQSPSNKVTEKGKDVELRCDPISGHTALYWYRQSLGQGLEFLIYFQGNSAPDKSGLPSDRFSAERTGGSVSTLTIQRTQQEDSAVYLCASSPGGAGAAKNIQYFGAGTRLSVL.

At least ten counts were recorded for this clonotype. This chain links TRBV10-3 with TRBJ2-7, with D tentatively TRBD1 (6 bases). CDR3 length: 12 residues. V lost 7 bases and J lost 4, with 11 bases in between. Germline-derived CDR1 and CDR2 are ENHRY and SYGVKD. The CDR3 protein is CAITSDSYEQYF. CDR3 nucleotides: TGTGCCATCACATCGGACAGTTACGAGCAGTACTTC.

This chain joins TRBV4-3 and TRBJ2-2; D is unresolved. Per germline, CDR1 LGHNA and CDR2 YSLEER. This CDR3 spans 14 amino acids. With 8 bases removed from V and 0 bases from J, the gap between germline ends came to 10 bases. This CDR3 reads CASERTANTGELFF. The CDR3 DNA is TGCGCCAGCGAGAGAACTGCGAACACCGGGGAGCTGTTTTTT.

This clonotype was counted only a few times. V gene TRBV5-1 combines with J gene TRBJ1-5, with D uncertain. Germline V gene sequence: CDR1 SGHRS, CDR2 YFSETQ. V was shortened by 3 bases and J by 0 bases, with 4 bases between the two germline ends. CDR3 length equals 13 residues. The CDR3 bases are TGCGCCAGCAGCTGGGGTAGCAATCAGCCCCAGCATTTT. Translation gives CASSWGSNQPQHF.

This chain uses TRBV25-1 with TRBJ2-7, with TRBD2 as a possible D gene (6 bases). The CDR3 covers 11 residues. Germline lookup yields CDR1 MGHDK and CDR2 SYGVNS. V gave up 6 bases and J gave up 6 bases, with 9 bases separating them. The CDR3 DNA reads TGTGCCAGCAGAAGGGAGGCCGAGCAGTACGTC. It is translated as CASRREAEQYV.

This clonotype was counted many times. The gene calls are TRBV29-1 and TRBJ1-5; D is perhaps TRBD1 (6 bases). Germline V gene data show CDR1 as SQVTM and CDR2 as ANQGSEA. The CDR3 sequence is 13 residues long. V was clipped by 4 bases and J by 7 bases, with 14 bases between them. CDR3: CSVGQVSRQPQHF. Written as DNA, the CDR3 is TGCAGCGTTGGACAGGTGTCTAGGCAGCCCCAGCATTTT.

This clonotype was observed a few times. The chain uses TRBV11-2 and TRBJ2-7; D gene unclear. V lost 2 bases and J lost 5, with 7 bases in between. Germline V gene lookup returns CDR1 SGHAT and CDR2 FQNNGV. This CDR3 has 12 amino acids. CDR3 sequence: CASSLKGDEQYV. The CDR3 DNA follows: TGTGCCAGCAGCTTAAAGGGTGACGAGCAGTACGTC.

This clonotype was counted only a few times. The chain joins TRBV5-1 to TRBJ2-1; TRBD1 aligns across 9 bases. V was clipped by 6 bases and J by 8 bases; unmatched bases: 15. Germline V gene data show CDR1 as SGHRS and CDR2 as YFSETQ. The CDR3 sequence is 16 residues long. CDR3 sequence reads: CASMSMPGQGRDEQFF. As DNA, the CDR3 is TGCGCCAGCATGAGTATGCCGGGACAGGGAAGGGATGAGCAGTTCTTC.

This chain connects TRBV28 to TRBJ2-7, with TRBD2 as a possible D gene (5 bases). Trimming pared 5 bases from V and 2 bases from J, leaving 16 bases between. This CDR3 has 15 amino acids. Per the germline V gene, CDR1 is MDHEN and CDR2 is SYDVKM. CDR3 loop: CASSPRGRGTYEQYV. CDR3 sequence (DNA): TGTGCCAGCAGTCCCCGTGGGAGAGGGACCTACGAGCAGTACGTC.

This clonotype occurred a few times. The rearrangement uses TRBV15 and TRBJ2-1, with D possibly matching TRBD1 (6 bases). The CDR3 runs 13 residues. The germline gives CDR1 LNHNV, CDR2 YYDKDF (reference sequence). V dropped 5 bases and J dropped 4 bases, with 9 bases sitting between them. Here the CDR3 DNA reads TGTGCCACCAGCGGGACACCATACAATGAGCAGTTCTTC. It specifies CATSGTPYNEQFF.

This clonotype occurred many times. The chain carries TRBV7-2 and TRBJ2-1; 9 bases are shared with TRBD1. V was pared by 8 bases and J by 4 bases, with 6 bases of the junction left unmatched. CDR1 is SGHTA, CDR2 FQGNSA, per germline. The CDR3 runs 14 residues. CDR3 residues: CASRRDRVYNEQFF. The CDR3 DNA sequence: TGTGCCAGCCGGCGGGACAGGGTGTACAATGAGCAGTTCTTC. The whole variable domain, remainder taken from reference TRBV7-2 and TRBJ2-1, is GAGVSQSPSNKVTEKGKDVELRCDPISGHTALYWYRQSLGQGLEFLIYFQGNSAPDKSGLPSDRFSAERTGGSVSTLTIQRTQQEDSAVYLCASRRDRVYNEQFFGPGTRLTVL.

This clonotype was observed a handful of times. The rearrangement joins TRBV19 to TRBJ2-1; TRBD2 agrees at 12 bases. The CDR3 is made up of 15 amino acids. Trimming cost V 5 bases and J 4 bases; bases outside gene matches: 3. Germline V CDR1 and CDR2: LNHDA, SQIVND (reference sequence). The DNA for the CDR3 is TGTGCCAGTAGTGTCGGACTAGCGGGGTACAATGAGCAGTTCTTC. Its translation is CASSVGLAGYNEQFF. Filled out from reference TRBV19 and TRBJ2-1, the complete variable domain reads DGGITQSPKYLFRKEGQNVTLSCEQNLNHDAMYWYRQDPGQGLRLIYYSQIVNDFQKGDIAEGYSVSREKKESFPLTVTSAQKNPTAFYLCASSVGLAGYNEQFFGPGTRLTVL.